The TCR beta chain under discussion was sequenced for a study of regulatory T cells in long-lasting Graves disease. Time point of the sample: persistent/refractory GD, antithyroid drugs over 5 years with positive TRAb. Isolated PBMC RNA provided the starting material for the TCR library. For TCR beta, libraries came from iRepertoire HTBI primers and Arm-PCR of CDR3 regions. MiXCR, applied by TCRdb to the multiplex PCR reads, yields one record per CDR3 protein. The data contain approximately 380,000 distinct CDR3 sequences, less than 25% of them singletons. Of note for this clonotype: Possible read error: a much larger clone is one base away.

Material: peripheral blood mononuclear cells (PBMCs), obtained when the disease was refractory, from a patient treated with antithyroid drugs. The TCR comes from a female donor with Graves disease.

The CDR3 nucleotides read TGTGCCAGCAGTTACCAGAGTATGAGCACTGAAGCTTTCTTT. It translates to CASSYQSMSTEAFF. The chain combines TRBV6-2 or TRBV6-3 with TRBJ1-1; D is ambiguous. The CDR3 length is 14 residues. The ends were cut back, 2 bases at V and 4 bases at J, with 11 bases in the middle. The V gene's germline CDR1 is MNHEY and CDR2 SVGEGT.